This TCR beta chain was observed in a study of liver allograft versus peripheral blood T cells. Study information: Liver transplant recipients had T cell receptor repertoires compared between transplanted liver and peripheral blood.

TCRdb re-called the reads through MiXCR, storing one row per CDR3 protein. The sample lists about 9,200 distinct CDR3 sequences, about a fifth occurring once. Regarding the study as a whole: Repertoires of T cell receptors in liver allografts reportedly differed from peripheral blood repertoires.

After removal of 6 bases from V and 1 base from J, the junction contained 8 bases not matched to a gene. CDR3 length: 15 residues. Germline-derived CDR1 and CDR2 are DFQATT and SNEGSKA (reference sequence). By sample fraction, this clonotype is medium-sized. Antigen unknown. This chain connects TRBV20-1 to TRBJ2-3; TRBD2 matches 9 bases. The TCR was taken from a human patient who had a liver transplant. Certain T cells may be donor cells from the graft. The CDR3 DNA is TGCAGTGCAACCGCCCCTAGCGGGGGCACAGATACGCAGTATTTT. It translates to CSATAPSGGTDTQYF.